One T cell receptor beta chain is described in this entry. Its antigen is unidentified. The junction had 12 bases not matched to a gene; V was cut back by 5 bases and J by 6 bases. The CDR3 spans 17 residues. The germline gives CDR1 SGHVS, CDR2 FNYEAQ. This entry is derived from a study of cytotoxic CD8 clonotypes in ibrutinib-treated CLL. On the study more broadly: Among the samples, the mean was approximately 260,000 productive templates and 94,082 productive rearrangements.

Study-level points and caveats: Age-matched healthy donor levels were exceeded by baseline clonality, which tracked circulating CD8+ T-cell counts.

The table came from immunoSEQ multiplex PCR; TCRdb's copy has only in-frame clones and leaves some out. The profile shows 150,000 to 200,000 clones, approximately 91% of them singletons. The chain is built from TRBV7-6 and TRBJ2-7, with 14 bases that match TRBD2. This TCR was sampled from a human donor with chronic lymphocytic leukemia. The sample was PBMCs, taken at disease progression, from a patient treated with ibrutinib. CDR3 region: CASSTQGGTSGSVEQYF. CDR3 coding DNA: TGTGCCAGCAGCACCCAAGGTGGGACTAGCGGGAGTGTCGAGCAGTACTTC.